Each of the 11 T cell receptor beta chains below was sequenced from the same sample in a study of cytomegalovirus exposure and HLA in healthy donors. In the PCR, 60 Vbeta and 13 Jbeta primers were used. Libraries were prepared by immunoSEQ multiplex PCR; TCRdb keeps only in-frame clonotypes and omits some of them. The table includes about 69,000 clones, about 78% detected once. The sample consisted of PBMCs. These receptor sequences come from a man in his late teens or twenties in good health and CMV-seronegative.

This chain uses TRBV21-1 with TRBJ2-7; the listed D gene, TRBD2, was not tested against the DNA. TRBV21-1 is described as a pseudogene. The length of the CDR3 is 13 residues. Here the CDR3 reads CASSKALLDEQYF. CDR3 DNA sequence: TGTGCCAGCAGCAAAGCGCTACTGGACGAGCAGTACTTC.

The sample holds a few counts of this clone. The J gene is TRBJ1-3, the V gene TRBV4-3, with TRBD1 identical over 8 bases. The CDR3 has 15 amino acids. With 6 bases clipped from V and 2 bases from J, the junction kept 6 bases outside the gene matches. Germline values: CDR1 LGHNA, CDR2 YSLEER. The chain's CDR3 is CASSIRQGTGNTIYF. The CDR3 DNA follows: TGCGCCAGCAGTATCCGACAGGGGACTGGAAACACCATATATTTT.

This clone was observed a single time. The V gene is TRBV11-1, the J gene TRBJ2-3, with 8 bases matching TRBD2. The CDR3 runs to 15 residues. Germline V gene data show CDR1 as SGHAT and CDR2 as FQDESV (reference sequence). V trimming: 4 bases; J trimming: 4 bases; junction bases outside the gene matches: 7. The CDR3 loop is CASSSPGLEADTQYF. CDR3 sequence (DNA): TGTGCCAGCAGCTCGCCGGGACTAGAGGCAGATACGCAGTATTTT.

This clone was counted between two and nine times. V usage is TRBV19 and J usage is TRBJ1-2; 9 bases agree with TRBD1. J was trimmed by 8 bases and V by 6 bases; bases with no gene match: 7. CDR3 length: 13 amino acids. CDR1 and CDR2 (germline): LNHDA, SQIVND (reference sequence). The CDR3 is CASRQGAEEGYTF. The CDR3 nucleotides are TGTGCCAGTAGACAGGGGGCGGAGGAAGGCTACACCTTC.

The rearrangement joins TRBV6-1 to TRBJ2-7; perhaps TRBD2 as D (6 bases). V lost 5 bases and J 3 bases, leaving 17 bases between the germline ends. This CDR3 is built from 15 residues. Germline-derived CDR1 and CDR2 are MNHNS and SASEGT. CDR3 sequence: CASSLGVRGYYEQYV. CDR3 bases: TGTGCCAGCAGTTTGGGGGTACGGGGGTACTACGAGCAGTACGTC.

The V and J genes are TRBV7-8 and TRBJ2-2, with 13 bases that match TRBD2. J was trimmed by 5 bases and V by 2 bases; bases with no gene match: 5. This CDR3 region has 17 residues. CDR1 SGHVS and CDR2 FQNEAQ come from the germline V gene. The DNA of the CDR3 is TGTGCCAGCAGCTTAAGGACTAGCGGGGGCAAGACCGGGGAGCTGTTTTTT. It encodes CASSLRTSGGKTGELFF. Complete variable domain (other parts from reference TRBV7-8 and TRBJ2-2): GAGVSQSPRYKVAKRGQDVALRCDPISGHVSLFWYQQALGQGPEFLTYFQNEAQLDKSGLPSDRFFAERPEGSVSTLKIQRTQQEDSAVYLCASSLRTSGGKTGELFFGEGSRLTVL.

This chain connects TRBV7-9 to TRBJ2-1; no clear D gene. Between the trimmed V and J ends, which lost 3 bases and 8 bases, there was a span of 8 bases. CDR1 is SEHNR and CDR2 is FQNEAQ in the germline V gene (reference sequence). CDR3 size: 12 residues. Here the CDR3 DNA reads TGTGCCAGCAGCTTGGTGTTAGATGAGCAGTTCTTC. Translating gives CASSLVLDEQFF. The entire variable domain, with the rest obtained from reference TRBV7-9 and TRBJ2-1, is as follows: DTGVSQNPRHKITKRGQNVTFRCDPISEHNRLYWYRQTLGQGPEFLTYFQNEAQLEKSRLLSDRFSAERPKGSFSTLEIQRTEQGDSAMYLCASSLVLDEQFFGPGTRLTVL.

This sequence joins TRBV11-2 and TRBJ1-1; D possibly corresponds to TRBD1 (5 bases). CDR3 length equals 15 residues. The V gene lost 5 bases and the J gene lost 0 bases, with 13 bases spanning the gap. Germline CDR1 reads SGHAT; CDR2 reads FQNNGV. The DNA of the CDR3 is TGTGCCAGCAGCCCACAGGTATACATGAACACTGAAGCTTTCTTT. Protein product: CASSPQVYMNTEAFF.

The chain has TRBV5-1 and TRBJ2-3, with 9 bases matching TRBD2. V lost 6 bases to trimming and J lost 2 bases; unmatched junction nucleotides: 10. Germline CDR1 SGHRS, CDR2 YFSETQ. The CDR3 consists of 16 residues. CDR3: CASTSQSSGITDTQYF. CDR3 nucleotides: TGCGCCAGCACCTCTCAGTCTAGCGGGATCACAGATACGCAGTATTTT.

V and J are TRBV9 and TRBJ1-1, with D perhaps TRBD1 (6 bases). Germline V gene data show CDR1 as SGDLS and CDR2 as YYNGEE. V lost 5 bases to trimming and J lost 0 bases, with 23 bases between them. The CDR3 spans 18 residues. The CDR3 spells CASSPKRFPGHLNTEAFF. CDR3 nucleotide sequence: TGTGCCAGCAGTCCTAAACGGTTTCCGGGACACCTGAACACTGAAGCTTTCTTT.

This clone was recorded a few times. The chain recombines TRBV5-5 with TRBJ1-5; no definite D call. V gave up 0 bases and J gave up 0 bases, with 4 bases separating them. CDR3 length equals 14 residues. The germline V gene encodes CDR1 SGHKS and CDR2 YYEKEE (reference sequence). The CDR3 bases are TGTGCCAGCAGCTTGGGACATAGCAATCAGCCCCAGCATTTT. Translating it yields CASSLGHSNQPQHF.